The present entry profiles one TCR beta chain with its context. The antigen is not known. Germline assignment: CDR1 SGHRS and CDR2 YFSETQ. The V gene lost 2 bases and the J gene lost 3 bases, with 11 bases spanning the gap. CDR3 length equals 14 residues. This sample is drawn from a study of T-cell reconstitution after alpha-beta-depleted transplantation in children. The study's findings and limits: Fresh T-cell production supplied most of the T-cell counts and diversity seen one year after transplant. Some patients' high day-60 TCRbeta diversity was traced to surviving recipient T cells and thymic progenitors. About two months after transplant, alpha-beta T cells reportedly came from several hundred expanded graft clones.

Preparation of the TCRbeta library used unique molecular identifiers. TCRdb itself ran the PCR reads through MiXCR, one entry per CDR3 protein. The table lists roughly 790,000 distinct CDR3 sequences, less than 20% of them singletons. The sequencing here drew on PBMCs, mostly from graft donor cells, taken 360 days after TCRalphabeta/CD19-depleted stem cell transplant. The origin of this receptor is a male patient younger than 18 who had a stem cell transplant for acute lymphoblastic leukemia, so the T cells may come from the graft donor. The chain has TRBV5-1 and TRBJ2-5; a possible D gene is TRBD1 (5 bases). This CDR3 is CASSFDSSKETQYF. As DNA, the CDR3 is TGCGCCAGCAGCTTCGACAGTTCCAAAGAGACCCAGTACTTC.